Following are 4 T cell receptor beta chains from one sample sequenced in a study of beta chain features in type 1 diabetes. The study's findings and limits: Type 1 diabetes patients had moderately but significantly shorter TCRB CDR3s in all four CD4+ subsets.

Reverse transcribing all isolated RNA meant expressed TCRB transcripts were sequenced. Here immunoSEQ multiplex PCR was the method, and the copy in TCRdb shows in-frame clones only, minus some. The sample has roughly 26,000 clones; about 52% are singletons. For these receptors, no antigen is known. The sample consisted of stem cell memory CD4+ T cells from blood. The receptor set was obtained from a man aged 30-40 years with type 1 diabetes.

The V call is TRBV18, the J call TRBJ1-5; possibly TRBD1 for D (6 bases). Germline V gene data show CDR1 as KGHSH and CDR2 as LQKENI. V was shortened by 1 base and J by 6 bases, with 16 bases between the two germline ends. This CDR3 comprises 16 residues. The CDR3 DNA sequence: TGTGCCAGCTCACCACGGGACGCGGGGGCAGGTCAGCCCCAGCATTTT. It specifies CASSPRDAGAGQPQHF.

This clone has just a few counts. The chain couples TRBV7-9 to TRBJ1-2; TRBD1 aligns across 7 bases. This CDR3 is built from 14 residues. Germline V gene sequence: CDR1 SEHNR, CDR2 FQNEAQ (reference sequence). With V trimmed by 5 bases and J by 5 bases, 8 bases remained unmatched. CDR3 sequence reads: CASSAGQTIYGYTF. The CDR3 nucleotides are TGTGCCAGCAGCGCGGGACAGACTATTTATGGCTACACCTTC.

CDR3 protein: CASSLARGASTDTQYF. CDR3 bases: TGTGCCAGCAGCTTAGCCAGGGGAGCGTCCACAGATACGCAGTATTTT. The chain carries TRBV7-2 and TRBJ2-3; the D gene is possibly TRBD1 (6 bases). Germline loops: CDR1 SGHTA, CDR2 FQGNSA. CDR3 length: 16 amino acids. Trimming took off 0 bases at V and 2 bases at J, with 12 bases between the two ends.

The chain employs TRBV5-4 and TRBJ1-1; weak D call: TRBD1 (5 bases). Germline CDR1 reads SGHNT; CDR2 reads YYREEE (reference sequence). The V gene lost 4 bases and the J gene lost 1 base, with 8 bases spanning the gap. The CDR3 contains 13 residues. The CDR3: CASSVQGNTEAFF. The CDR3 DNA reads TGTGCCAGCAGCGTGCAGGGGAACACTGAAGCTTTCTTT.